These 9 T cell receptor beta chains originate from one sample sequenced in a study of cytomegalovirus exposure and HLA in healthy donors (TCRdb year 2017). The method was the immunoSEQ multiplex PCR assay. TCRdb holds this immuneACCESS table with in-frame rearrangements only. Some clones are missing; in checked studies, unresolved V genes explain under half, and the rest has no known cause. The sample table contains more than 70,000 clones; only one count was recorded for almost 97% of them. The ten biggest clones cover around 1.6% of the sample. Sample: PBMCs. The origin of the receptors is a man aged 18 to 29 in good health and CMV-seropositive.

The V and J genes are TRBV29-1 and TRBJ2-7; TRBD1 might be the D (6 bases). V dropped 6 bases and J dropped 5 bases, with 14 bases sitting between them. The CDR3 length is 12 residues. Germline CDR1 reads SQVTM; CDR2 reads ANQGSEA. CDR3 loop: CSVRTGFDEQYF. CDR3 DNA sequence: TGCAGCGTCCGCACAGGGTTCGACGAGCAGTACTTC.

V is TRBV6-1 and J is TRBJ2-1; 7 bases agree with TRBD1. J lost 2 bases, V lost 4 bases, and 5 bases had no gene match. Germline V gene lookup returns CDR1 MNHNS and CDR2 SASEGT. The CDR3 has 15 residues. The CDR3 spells CASSVPDRPYNEQFF. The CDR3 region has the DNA TGTGCCAGCAGTGTCCCGGACAGGCCCTACAATGAGCAGTTCTTC.

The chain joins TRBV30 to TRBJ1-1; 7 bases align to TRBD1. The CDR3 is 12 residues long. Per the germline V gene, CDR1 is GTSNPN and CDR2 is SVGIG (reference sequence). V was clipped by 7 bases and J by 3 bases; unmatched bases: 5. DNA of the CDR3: TGTGCCTCTGGACAGGCGGACACTGAAGCTTTCTTT. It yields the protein CASGQADTEAFF.

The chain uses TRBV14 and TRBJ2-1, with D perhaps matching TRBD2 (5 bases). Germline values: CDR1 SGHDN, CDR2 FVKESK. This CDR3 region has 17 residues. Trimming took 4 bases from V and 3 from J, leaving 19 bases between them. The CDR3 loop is CASSPLSAGYRYNEQFF. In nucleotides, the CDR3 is TGTGCCAGCAGCCCGCTTTCCGCGGGTTATCGCTACAATGAGCAGTTCTTC.

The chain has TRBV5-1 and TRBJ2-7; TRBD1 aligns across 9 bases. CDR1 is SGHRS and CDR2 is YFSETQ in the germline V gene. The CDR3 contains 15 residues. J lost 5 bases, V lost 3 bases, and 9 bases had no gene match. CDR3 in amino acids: CASSSGTGIGDEQYF. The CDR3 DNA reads TGCGCCAGCAGCTCAGGGACAGGGATAGGCGACGAGCAGTACTTC.

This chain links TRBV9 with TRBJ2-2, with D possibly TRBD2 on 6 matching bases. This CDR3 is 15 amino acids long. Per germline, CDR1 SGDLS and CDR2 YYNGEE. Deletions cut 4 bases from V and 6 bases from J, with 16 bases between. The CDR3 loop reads CASSPHPGVAGELFF. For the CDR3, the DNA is TGTGCCAGCAGCCCACACCCGGGGGTGGCCGGGGAGCTGTTTTTT.

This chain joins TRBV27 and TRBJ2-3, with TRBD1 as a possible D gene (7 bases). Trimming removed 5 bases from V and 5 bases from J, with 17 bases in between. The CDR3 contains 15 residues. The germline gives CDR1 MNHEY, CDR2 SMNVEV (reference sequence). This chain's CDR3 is CASSGGAQGEDTQYF. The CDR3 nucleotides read TGTGCCAGCAGTGGAGGGGCGCAGGGGGAAGATACGCAGTATTTT.

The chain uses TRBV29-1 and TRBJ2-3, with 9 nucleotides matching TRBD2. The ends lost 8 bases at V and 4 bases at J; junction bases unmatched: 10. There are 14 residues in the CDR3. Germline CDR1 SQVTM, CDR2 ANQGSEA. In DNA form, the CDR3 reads TGCAGCACCGATCTAGCGGGAATTGCAGATACGCAGTATTTT. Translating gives CSTDLAGIADTQYF.

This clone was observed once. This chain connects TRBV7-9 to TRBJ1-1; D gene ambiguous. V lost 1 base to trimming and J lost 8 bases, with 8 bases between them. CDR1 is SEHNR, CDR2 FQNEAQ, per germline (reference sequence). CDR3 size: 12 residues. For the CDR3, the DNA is TGTGCCAGCAGCTTAGTCAGGCCCGAAGCTTTCTTT. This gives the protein CASSLVRPEAFF.